Sequencing of this T cell receptor beta chain was carried out in a study of blood T cell repertoires in COVID-19. Study details: Acute and convalescent COVID-19 specimens originated in the United States, Italy and Spain. T cells, B-cell-depleted T cells, or PBMCs provided the cDNA or gDNA that served as material.

Germline-derived CDR1 and CDR2 are LNHNV and YYDKDF (reference sequence). The CDR3 is 14 residues long. The V end was cut by 0 bases, the J end by 11 bases, with 16 bases between. This clone turned up a few times. Authors' analysis steps: For nucleated cells, counts were estimated from reference gene primer amplification. Repertoires were generated with immunoSEQ multiplex PCR, while TCRdb's copy carries only in-frame clones and drops some. The V and J calls and the clone size are those of that table, but D and trimming were determined from the DNA. In the table there are approximately 96,000 clones, roughly 80% of which are singletons.

J is TRBJ1-1 and V is TRBV15; the D is unclear. Input material: peripheral blood. The receptor was derived from a woman older than 75 with acute or convalescent COVID-19. For the CDR3, the DNA is TGTGCCACCAGCAGAGATGGAGGATCCTTCTTGGCTTTCTTT. This sequence encodes CATSRDGGSFLAFF.